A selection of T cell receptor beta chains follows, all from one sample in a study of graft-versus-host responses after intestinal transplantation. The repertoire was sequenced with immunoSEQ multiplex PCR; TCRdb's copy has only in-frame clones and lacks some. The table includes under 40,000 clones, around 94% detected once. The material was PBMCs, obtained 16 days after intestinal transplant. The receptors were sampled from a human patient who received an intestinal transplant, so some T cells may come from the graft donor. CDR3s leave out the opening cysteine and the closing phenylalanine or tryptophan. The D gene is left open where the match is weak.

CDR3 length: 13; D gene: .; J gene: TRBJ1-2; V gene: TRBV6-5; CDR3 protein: ASRFSTGANYGYT
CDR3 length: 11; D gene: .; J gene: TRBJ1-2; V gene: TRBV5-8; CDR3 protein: ASSFLTSGGYT
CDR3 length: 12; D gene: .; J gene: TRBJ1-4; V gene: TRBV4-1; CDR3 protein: ASSQESGGGSLF
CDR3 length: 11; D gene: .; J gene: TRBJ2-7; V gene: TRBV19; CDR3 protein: ASSPGRIYEQY
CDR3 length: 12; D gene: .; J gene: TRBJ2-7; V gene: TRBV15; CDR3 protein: ATNHRGLSYEQY
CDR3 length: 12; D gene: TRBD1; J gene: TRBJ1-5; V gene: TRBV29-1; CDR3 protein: SVGTGSSNQPQH
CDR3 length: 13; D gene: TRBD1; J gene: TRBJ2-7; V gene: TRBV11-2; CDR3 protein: ASSRSPGTGDEQY
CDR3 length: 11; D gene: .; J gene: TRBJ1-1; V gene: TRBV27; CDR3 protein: ASSFAWSTEAF
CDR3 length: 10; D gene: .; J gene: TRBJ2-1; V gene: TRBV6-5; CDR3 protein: ASSYGGNEQF
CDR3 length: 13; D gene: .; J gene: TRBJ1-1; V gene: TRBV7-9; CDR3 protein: ASSFGFAVNTEAF
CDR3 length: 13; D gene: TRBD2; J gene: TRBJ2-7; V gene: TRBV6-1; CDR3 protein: ASSEGPSGSYEQY
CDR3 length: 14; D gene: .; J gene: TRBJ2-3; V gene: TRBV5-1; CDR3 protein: ASSWEGTSSTDTQY
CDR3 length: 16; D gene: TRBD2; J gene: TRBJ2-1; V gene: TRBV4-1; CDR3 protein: ASSQDWRTSGAYNEQF
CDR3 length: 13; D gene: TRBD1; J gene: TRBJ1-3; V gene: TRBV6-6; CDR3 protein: ASSPTGASGNTIY
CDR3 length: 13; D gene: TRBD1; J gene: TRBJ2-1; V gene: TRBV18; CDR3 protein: ASSSRTGTYNEQF
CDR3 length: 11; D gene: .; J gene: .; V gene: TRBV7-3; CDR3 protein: ASSPGAGYEQY